The clone carrying this T cell receptor (beta chain) has more than one count but fewer than ten. As it was prepared, the TCRbeta library received unique molecular identifiers. MiXCR was run by TCRdb on the PCR reads, yielding one entry per CDR3 protein. The table lists some 590,000 distinct CDR3 sequences, approximately 10% of them singletons, with less than 5% in the top ten. This record comes from a study of T-cell reconstitution after alpha-beta-depleted transplantation in children. The specimen comprised PBMCs from the stem cell graft donor, sampled from the stem cell graft. This TCR was recovered from a human donor who donated a stem cell graft to a child with acute myeloid leukemia.

The CDR3 is CASRGRQNTEAFF. The CDR3 DNA reads TGTGCCAGCAGAGGTAGACAGAACACTGAAGCTTTCTTT. The rearrangement uses TRBV6-4 and TRBJ1-1; D unresolved. The CDR3 runs to 13 residues. CDR1 is MRHNA, CDR2 SNTAGT, per germline. V lost 6 bases and J 1 base, leaving 9 bases between the germline ends.